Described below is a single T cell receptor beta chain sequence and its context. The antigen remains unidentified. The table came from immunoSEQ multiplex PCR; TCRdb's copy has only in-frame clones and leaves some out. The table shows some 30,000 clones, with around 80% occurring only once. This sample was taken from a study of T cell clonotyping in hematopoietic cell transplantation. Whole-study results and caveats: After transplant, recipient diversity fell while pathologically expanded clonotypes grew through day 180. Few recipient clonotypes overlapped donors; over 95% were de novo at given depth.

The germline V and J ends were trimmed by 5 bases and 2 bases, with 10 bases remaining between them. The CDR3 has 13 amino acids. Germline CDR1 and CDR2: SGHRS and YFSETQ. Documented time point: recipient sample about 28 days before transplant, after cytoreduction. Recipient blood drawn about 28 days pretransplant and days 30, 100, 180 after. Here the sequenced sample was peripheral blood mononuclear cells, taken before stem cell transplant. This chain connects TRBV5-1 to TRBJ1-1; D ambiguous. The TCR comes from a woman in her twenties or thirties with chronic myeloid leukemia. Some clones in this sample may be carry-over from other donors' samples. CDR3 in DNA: TGCGCCAGCAGTGTTCAGACCAACACTGAAGCTTTCTTT. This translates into CASSVQTNTEAFF.